This T cell receptor (beta chain) was captured by sequencing in a study of cytomegalovirus exposure and HLA in healthy donors. Points from the study as a whole: The availability of immune exposure information extended only to CMV serostatus.

Turning to this clone: Antigen specificity is unknown.

The CDR3 sequence is 14 residues long. Losses at the gene ends were 5 bases for V and 0 bases for J; bases not matched to a gene: 2. CDR1 is SEHNR, CDR2 FQNEAQ, per germline (reference sequence). Vbeta (60) and Jbeta (13) primers were used in the PCR. The assay was immunoSEQ multiplex PCR, and TCRdb's table has in-frame clones only and misses some. Of 210,000 or so clones listed, around 85% were seen once; the top ten hold 1% to 1.5%. The TCR comes from a human donor in good health. Sequencing used PBMCs. The chain has TRBV7-9 and TRBJ2-7, with TRBD2 matching 9 bases. CDR3 region: CASSPSGTSYEQYF. CDR3 DNA: TGTGCCAGCAGCCCTAGCGGGACCTCCTACGAGCAGTACTTC.